These T cell receptor beta chains were read from a single sample in a study of cytomegalovirus exposure and HLA in healthy donors. Libraries were prepared by immunoSEQ multiplex PCR; TCRdb keeps only in-frame clonotypes and omits some of them. The sample yields 300,000 to 400,000 clones, around 86% seen once. Sample: PBMCs. The source is a woman aged 18-29 years in good health and CMV-seronegative. Each CDR3 is given with its conserved first and last residue. The D gene is left open where the match is weak. Size tells how often a clone was seen (once, few, many) or the class of an expanded clone, and some rows leave it out.

V,J,size,D,length,DNA,CDR3
TRBV4-1,TRBJ1-2,.,TRBD1,14,TGCGCCAGCAGCCTTCCCGGGACAGGCGATGGCTACACCTTC,CASSLPGTGDGYTF
TRBV5-6,TRBJ2-5,.,.,15,TGTGCCAGCAGCTTAAGCGGCGAGGGAGAAGAGACCCAGTACTTC,CASSLSGEGEETQYF
TRBV25-1,TRBJ1-2,.,TRBD1,15,TGTGCCAGCAGTGACGGTTTACAGGGGACTGGAGGCTACACCTTC,CASSDGLQGTGGYTF
TRBV6-5,TRBJ1-5,.,.,13,TGTGCCAGCAGCGAGGACAGAAATCAGCCCCAGCATTTT,CASSEDRNQPQHF
TRBV5-8,TRBJ1-2,.,TRBD1,14,TGTGCCAGCAGCTGGACAGGGGGCGCGCGTGGCTACACCTTC,CASSWTGGARGYTF
TRBV7-8,TRBJ1-2,.,.,15,TGTGCCAGCAGCTTAACGCGCGGGGGGCGAGAGGGCTACACCTTC,CASSLTRGGREGYTF
TRBV11-2,TRBJ1-1,.,TRBD1,15,TGTGCCAGCAGCCCATCAGGGGGTCTTGGTAGTGAAGCTTTCTTT,CASSPSGGLGSEAFF
TRBV6-1,TRBJ1-2,.,.,13,TGTGCCAGCAGTATAGGGGAGGAATATGGCTACACCTTC,CASSIGEEYGYTF
TRBV6-6,TRBJ2-7,.,TRBD2,14,TGTGCCAGCAACCACGGGGGGGTCTCCTACGAGCAGTACTTC,CASNHGGVSYEQYF
TRBV4-1,TRBJ1-1,.,.,13,TGCGCCAGCAGCCAAGTACAAATCACTGAAGCTTTCTTT,CASSQVQITEAFF
TRBV6-1,TRBJ1-5,.,.,12,TGTGCCAGCTTGGAGAATAATCAGCCCCAGCATTTT,CASLENNQPQHF
TRBV7-8,TRBJ2-2,.,TRBD2,15,TGTGCCAGCAGCTGGGGAGGGAAGGTCACCGGGGAGCTGTTTTTT,CASSWGGKVTGELFF
TRBV30,TRBJ1-1,.,.,13,TGTGCCTGGAGTAGGGGGAGGGACACTGAAGCTTTCTTT,CAWSRGRDTEAFF
TRBV27,TRBJ2-7,once,TRBD2,15,TGTGCCAGCAGTTTCAGCGGGAGTAGTTACTACGAGCAGTACTTC,CASSFSGSSYYEQYF
TRBV7-9,TRBJ2-1,.,TRBD1,15,TGTGCCAGCAGCTTAGTAACAGGGGACTACAATGAGCAGTTCTTC,CASSLVTGDYNEQFF
TRBV18,TRBJ2-7,.,.,13,TGTGCCAGCTCACCAACAGGGTCCTACGAGCAGTACTTC,CASSPTGSYEQYF
TRBV29-1,TRBJ1-1,.,.,13,TGCAGCGCTGCGCAGGGGCAGAACACTGAAGCTTTCTTT,CSAAQGQNTEAFF
TRBV30,TRBJ2-7,once,TRBD1,15,TGTGCCCAAACTCGGAGGACAGGGGGTTCCTACGAGCAGTACTTC,CAQTRRTGGSYEQYF
TRBV19,TRBJ2-5,.,TRBD2,16,TGTGCCAGTAGTATCTCCGGGACTAGCGGGGTGGAGACCCAGTACTTC,CASSISGTSGVETQYF
TRBV30,TRBJ2-7,.,.,14,TGTGCCTGGAGTGTTTTAGGACTCTCCTACGAGCAGTACTTC,CAWSVLGLSYEQYF
TRBV4-1,TRBJ1-4,few,.,13,TGCGCCAGCAGCCGGGCTCAGGGTAGAGAACTGTTTTTT,CASSRAQGRELFF
TRBV7-3,TRBJ1-1,.,.,14,TGTGCCAGCAGCTTAGGGGGGGCCAACACTGAAGCTTTCTTT,CASSLGGANTEAFF
TRBV5-1,TRBJ2-2,.,TRBD1,16,TGCGCCAGCAGCCTGGGACAGGGAATTATGACCGGGGAGCTGTTTTTT,CASSLGQGIMTGELFF
TRBV18,TRBJ1-1,.,TRBD1,15,TGTGCCAGCTCACTCCAAACAGGGGTGAACACTGAAGCTTTCTTT,CASSLQTGVNTEAFF
TRBV2,TRBJ1-5,.,.,14,TGTGCCAGCAGTGAAGCCAGGGCCCAGGGGCCCCAGCATTTT,CASSEARAQGPQHF
TRBV25-1,TRBJ2-7,.,TRBD2,15,TGTGCCAGCAGTGTACCGGGACTAAAAGCCTACGAGCAGTACTTC,CASSVPGLKAYEQYF
TRBV15,TRBJ2-7,.,TRBD2,14,TGTGCCACCAGCCAAATATTAGCGGGCTCCGAGCAGTACTTC,CATSQILAGSEQYF
TRBV5-1,TRBJ2-7,.,.,16,TGCGCCAGCAGCCCCCCGGCCGGGACAACAACCTACGAGCAGTACTTC,CASSPPAGTTTYEQYF